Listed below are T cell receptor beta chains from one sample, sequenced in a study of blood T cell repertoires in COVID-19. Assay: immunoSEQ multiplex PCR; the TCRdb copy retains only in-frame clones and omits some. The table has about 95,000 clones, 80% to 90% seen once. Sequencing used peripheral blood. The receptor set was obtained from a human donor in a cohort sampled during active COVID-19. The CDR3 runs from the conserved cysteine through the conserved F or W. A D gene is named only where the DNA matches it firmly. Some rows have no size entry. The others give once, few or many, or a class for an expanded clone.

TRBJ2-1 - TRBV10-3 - CAISRLSNEQFF TGTGCCATCAGCAGGCTTAGCAATGAGCAGTTCTTC
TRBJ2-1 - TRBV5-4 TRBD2 CASSSQRGGNEQFF TGTGCCAGCAGCTCCCAGCGGGGGGGCAATGAGCAGTTCTTC
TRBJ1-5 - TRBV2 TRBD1 CASSERGQGFGPQHF TGTGCCAGCAGTGAAAGGGGACAGGGGTTCGGGCCCCAGCATTTT
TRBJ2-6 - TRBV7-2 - CASSQKSSGANVLTF TGTGCCAGCAGCCAGAAAAGCTCTGGGGCCAACGTCCTGACTTTC
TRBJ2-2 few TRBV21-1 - CAGSGQGDTGELFF TGTGCCGGATCGGGACAGGGGGACACCGGGGAGCTGTTTTTT
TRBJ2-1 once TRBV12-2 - CASRLARWGAGRTVRNEQFF TGTGCAAGTCGCTTAGCGCGGTGGGGTGCCGGCCGGACAGTTAGGAATGAGCAGTTCTTC
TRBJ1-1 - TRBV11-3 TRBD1 CASTGQGGTEAFF TGTGCCAGCACCGGACAGGGTGGAACTGAAGCTTTCTTT
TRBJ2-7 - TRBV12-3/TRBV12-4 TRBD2 CASSYGLAGEQYF TGTGCCAGCAGCTACGGACTAGCGGGTGAGCAGTACTTC
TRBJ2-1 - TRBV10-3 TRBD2 CAISHGLAGGSSYNEQFF TGTGCCATCAGTCACGGACTAGCGGGCGGCTCCTCCTACAATGAGCAGTTCTTC
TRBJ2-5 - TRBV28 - CASSLPLGQETQYF TGTGCCAGCAGTCTCCCGCTGGGGCAGGAGACCCAGTACTTC
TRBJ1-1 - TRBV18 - CASSPSAGENTEAFF TGTGCCAGCTCACCAAGCGCAGGGGAGAACACTGAAGCTTTCTTT
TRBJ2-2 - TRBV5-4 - CASNPGNTGELFF TGTGCCAGCAATCCGGGGAACACCGGGGAGCTGTTTTTT
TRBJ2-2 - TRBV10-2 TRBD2 CASSAGGLVLLSAGELFF TGCGCCAGCAGTGCGGGAGGGTTGGTGTTGCTGAGCGCCGGGGAGCTGTTTTTT
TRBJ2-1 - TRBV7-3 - CASSLTTRGTGYNEQFF TGTGCCAGCAGCTTAACGACTCGGGGGACGGGGTACAATGAGCAGTTCTTC
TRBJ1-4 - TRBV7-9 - CASRGAGIRLDEKLFF TGTGCCAGCAGGGGAGCGGGGATCCGGTTAGACGAAAAACTGTTTTTT
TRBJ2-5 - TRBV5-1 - CASSLLWAAPETQYF TGCGCCAGCAGCTTGTTGTGGGCAGCTCCAGAGACCCAGTACTTC
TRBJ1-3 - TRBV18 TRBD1 CASSPPPDRGNTIYF TGTGCCAGCTCACCACCCCCGGACAGGGGAAACACCATATATTTT
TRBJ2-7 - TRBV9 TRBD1 CASSVGTGGSREQYF TGTGCCAGCAGCGTGGGGACAGGGGGCTCGCGGGAGCAGTACTTC
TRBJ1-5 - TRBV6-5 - CASSYSKGDQPQHF TGTGCCAGCAGTTACTCGAAAGGGGATCAGCCCCAGCATTTT
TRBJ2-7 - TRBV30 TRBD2 CAWRRHGLAGGLYEQYF TGTGCCTGGAGACGGCATGGGCTAGCGGGGGGATTATACGAGCAGTACTTC
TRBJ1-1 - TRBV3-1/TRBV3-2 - CASSQDSTGAEAFF TGTGCCAGCAGCCAAGACAGCACGGGGGCTGAAGCTTTCTTT
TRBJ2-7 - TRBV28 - CASSPRGGGYEQYF TGTGCCAGCAGTCCCAGAGGGGGGGGTTACGAGCAGTACTTC
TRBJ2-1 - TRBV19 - CASSIQGEDEQFF TGTGCCAGTAGTATACAGGGTGAGGATGAGCAGTTCTTC
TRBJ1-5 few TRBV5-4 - CASSWGRLDIPRKQPQHF TGTGCCAGCAGCTGGGGCCGCTTAGACATCCCACGGAAACAGCCCCAGCATTTT
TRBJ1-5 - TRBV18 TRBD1 CASSRRDRADQPQHF TGTGCCAGCTCACGCCGGGACAGGGCCGATCAGCCCCAGCATTTT
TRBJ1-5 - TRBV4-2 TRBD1 CASSPGTGNQPQHF TGTGCCAGCAGCCCCGGGACAGGGAATCAGCCCCAGCATTTT
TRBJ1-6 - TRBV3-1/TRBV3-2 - CASSQDSAVGTPLHF TGTGCCAGCAGCCAAGATTCCGCCGTCGGGACACCCCTCCACTTT
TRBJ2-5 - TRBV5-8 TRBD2 CASSLVTGGETQYF TGTGCCAGCAGCTTGGTCACCGGGGGGGAGACCCAGTACTTC
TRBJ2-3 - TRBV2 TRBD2 CASLRRLAVSTDTQYF TGTGCCAGCCTTAGGAGGCTAGCGGTTAGCACAGATACGCAGTATTTT
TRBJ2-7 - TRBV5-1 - CASSSHTAYEQYF TGCGCCAGCAGCTCCCACACCGCCTACGAGCAGTACTTC
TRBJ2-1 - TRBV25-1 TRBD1 CASSSSGTGHNEQFF TGTGCCAGCAGTAGCTCCGGGACAGGGCACAATGAGCAGTTCTTC
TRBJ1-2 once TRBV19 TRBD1 CASKRGHYGYTF TGTGCCAGTAAGAGGGGGCACTATGGCTACACCTTC
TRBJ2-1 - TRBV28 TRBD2 CASSLRGGLGNEQFF TGTGCCAGCAGTTTACGGGGGGGCCTCGGAAATGAGCAGTTCTTC
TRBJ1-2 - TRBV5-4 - CASSHPVQATNYGYTF TGTGCCAGCAGCCATCCCGTACAGGCCACGAACTATGGCTACACCTTC
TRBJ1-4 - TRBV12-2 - CASRSGFFEKLFF TGTGCAAGTCGCTCGGGGTTTTTTGAAAAACTGTTTTTT
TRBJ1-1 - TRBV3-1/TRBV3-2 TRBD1 CASSQDLTGGHTEAFF TGTGCCAGCAGCCAAGATTTGACAGGGGGCCACACTGAAGCTTTCTTT
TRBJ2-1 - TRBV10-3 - CAISDAGATLNEQFF TGTGCCATCAGTGACGCGGGGGCTACGCTAAATGAGCAGTTCTTC
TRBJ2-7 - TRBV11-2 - CASSLAVGEQYF TGTGCCAGCAGCTTAGCCGTCGGCGAGCAGTACTTC
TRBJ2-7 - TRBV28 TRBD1 CASSLPRTGRDF TGTGCCAGCAGTTTACCACGGACAGGAAGGGACTTC
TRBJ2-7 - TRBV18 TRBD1 CASSALGQGAYEQYF TGTGCCAGCTCAGCCTTAGGACAGGGAGCCTACGAGCAGTACTTC
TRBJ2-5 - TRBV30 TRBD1 CAWNRGDQETQYF TGTGCCTGGAACAGGGGAGACCAAGAGACCCAGTACTTC
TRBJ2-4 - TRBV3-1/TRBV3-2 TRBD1 CASSTQGFLAKNIQYF TGTGCCAGCAGCACACAGGGGTTTCTGGCCAAAAACATTCAGTACTTC
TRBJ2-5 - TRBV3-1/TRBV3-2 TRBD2 CASSQGLAGGPEKETQYF TGTGCCAGCAGCCAAGGACTAGCGGGGGGCCCAGAGAAAGAGACCCAGTACTTC
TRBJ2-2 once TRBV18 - CASAGNRNTGELFF TGTGCCAGTGCAGGGAACCGAAACACCGGGGAGCTGTTTTTT
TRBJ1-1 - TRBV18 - CASSPTGLNTEAFF TGTGCCAGCTCACCAACAGGGTTGAACACTGAAGCTTTCTTT
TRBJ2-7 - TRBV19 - CASSAQGSYEQYF TGTGCCAGTAGCGCCCAGGGGAGCTACGAGCAGTACTTC
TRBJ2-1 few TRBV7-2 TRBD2 CASSLAGGALVEQFF TGTGCCAGCAGCTTAGCCGGGGGGGCCCTCGTTGAGCAGTTCTTC